Following are 15 T cell receptor beta chains from one sample sequenced in a study of blood T cell repertoires in COVID-19. Method: immunoSEQ multiplex PCR; TCRdb's copy keeps in-frame clones and lacks some. The sample holds about 97,000 clones, more than 70% seen once. What was sequenced was peripheral blood. The receptors originated from a human donor in a cohort sampled during active COVID-19.

This sequence joins TRBV29-1 and TRBJ1-1; D unclear. The germline V gene has CDR1 SQVTM and CDR2 ANQGSEA. The CDR3 runs to 12 residues. V was clipped by 8 bases and J by 5 bases, with 15 bases between them. The CDR3 loop reads CSFGSGKTEAFF. CDR3 in DNA: TGCAGCTTCGGCAGCGGGAAAACTGAAGCTTTCTTT.

As to this clone: Other DNA sequences in this specimen translate into the identical CDR3. The J gene is TRBJ2-7, the V gene TRBV19, with 11 bases fitting TRBD2. The CDR3 consists of 14 residues. Germline V gene data show CDR1 as LNHDA and CDR2 as SQIVND (reference sequence). Trimming cost V 5 bases and J 3 bases; bases outside gene matches: 3. In DNA form, the CDR3 reads TGTGCCAGTAGTGTCACTAGCGGGAGCTACGAGCAGTACTTC. This encodes CASSVTSGSYEQYF.

The V call is TRBV5-4, the J call TRBJ2-7, with 8 bases matching TRBD1. This CDR3 region has 15 residues. CDR1 and CDR2 (germline): SGHNT, YYREEE (reference sequence). V lost 9 bases, J lost 0 bases, and 11 bases stayed unmatched. In DNA form, the CDR3 reads TGTGCCACCTACTCGGACAGGGCCCTCTCCTACGAGCAGTACTTC. This codes for CATYSDRALSYEQYF. Full variable domain (outside the CDR3, taken from reference TRBV5-4 and TRBJ2-7): ETGVTQSPTHLIKTRGQQVTLRCSSQSGHNTVSWYQQALGQGPQFIFQYYREEENGRGNFPPRFSGLQFPNYSSELNVNALELDDSALYLCATYSDRALSYEQYFGPGTRLTVT.

The chain carries TRBV5-4 and TRBJ2-5, with 10 bases that match TRBD2. This CDR3 region has 16 residues. Germline V lookup: CDR1 SGHNT, CDR2 YYREEE (reference sequence). With 4 bases clipped from V and 4 bases from J, the junction kept 10 bases outside the gene matches. This CDR3 reads CASSPSGGPPSETQYF. As DNA, the CDR3 is TGTGCCAGCAGCCCTAGCGGGGGACCACCCTCAGAGACCCAGTACTTC.

The chain joins TRBV5-1 to TRBJ2-1; D unclear. V lost 4 bases to trimming and J lost 0 bases, with 11 bases between them. Looked up from germline, CDR1 is SGHRS and CDR2 is YFSETQ. This CDR3 is built from 15 residues. The CDR3 coding sequence is TGCGCCAGCAGCGGTGATATGAGCTCCTACAATGAGCAGTTCTTC. This encodes CASSGDMSSYNEQFF.

V gene TRBV5-6 combines with J gene TRBJ2-7; 8 bases align to TRBD1. The CDR3 runs 14 residues. Germline V gene data show CDR1 as SGHDT and CDR2 as YYEEEE. The trim removed 4 bases at V and 7 bases at J, leaving 10 bases unmatched. The CDR3 bases are TGTGCCAGCAGCCCCGGGACAGGTCCGGTGGAGCAGTACTTC. This codes for CASSPGTGPVEQYF.

This clone was seen only once. V usage is TRBV6-5 and J usage is TRBJ2-7; 7 nucleotides agree with TRBD1. J lost 2 bases, V lost 9 bases, and 10 bases had no gene match. Looked up from germline, CDR1 is MNHEY and CDR2 is SVGAGI. This CDR3 has 14 residues. The CDR3: CASTGTVYPYEQYF. The CDR3, as DNA: TGTGCCAGTACCGGGACAGTTTATCCCTACGAGCAGTACTTC.

V is TRBV10-3 and J is TRBJ1-2; TRBD1 matches 8 bases. This CDR3 has 15 amino acids. The germline V gene encodes CDR1 ENHRY and CDR2 SYGVKD. V was clipped by 2 bases and J by 8 bases; unmatched bases: 10. The DNA of the CDR3 is TGTGCCATCAGTGAGGGACAGGGAGGTTCACGGGGCTACACCTTC. It is translated as CAISEGQGGSRGYTF.

Turning to this clone: Other DNA sequences in the same sample also yield this CDR3. The rearrangement links TRBV13 to TRBJ1-2; tentatively, D is TRBD1 (5 bases). The ends were cut back, 5 bases at V and 8 bases at J, with 27 bases in the middle. Per germline, CDR1 PRHDT and CDR2 FYEKMQ (reference sequence). The length of the CDR3 is 17 residues. CDR3: CASSISGGARGGRGYTF. CDR3 in DNA: TGTGCCAGCAGCATCTCGGGAGGGGCTAGAGGAGGGCGAGGCTACACCTTC.

The chain uses TRBV5-1 and TRBJ2-5, with 10 nucleotides matching TRBD2. CDR1 is SGHRS and CDR2 is YFSETQ in the germline V gene. This CDR3 comprises 15 residues. The V segment lost 1 base and the J segment 5 bases; nucleotides outside the gene matches: 5. CDR3 region: CASSLLLAGGETQYF. The CDR3 DNA is TGCGCCAGCAGCTTGTTATTAGCGGGGGGTGAGACCCAGTACTTC.

This clone was observed a single time. The genes are TRBV7-2 and TRBJ2-1; D is perhaps TRBD2 (5 bases). V dropped 6 bases and J dropped 5 bases, with 11 bases sitting between them. CDR1 and CDR2 from the germline V gene are SGHTA and FQGNSA. This CDR3 comprises 13 residues. CDR3: CASRVGVDNEQFF. Here the CDR3 DNA reads TGTGCCAGCAGGGTGGGAGTCGACAATGAGCAGTTCTTC. Variable domain in full (rest from reference TRBV7-2 and TRBJ2-1): GAGVSQSPSNKVTEKGKDVELRCDPISGHTALYWYRQSLGQGLEFLIYFQGNSAPDKSGLPSDRFSAERTGGSVSTLTIQRTQQEDSAVYLCASRVGVDNEQFFGPGTRLTVL.

This chain connects TRBV7-6 to TRBJ2-3; 12 nucleotides match TRBD2. Losses at the gene ends were 6 bases for V and 0 bases for J; bases not matched to a gene: 16. This CDR3 comprises 20 residues. CDR1 is SGHVS and CDR2 is FNYEAQ in the germline V gene. The CDR3, as DNA: TGTGCCAGCAGGACGACCGCGGTTCGACTAGCGGGAGCTAGCACAGATACGCAGTATTTT. Its protein is CASRTTAVRLAGASTDTQYF.

Comment on this clone: A junction end diverges from the germline sequence, so it may reflect a read error. The chain has TRBV2 and TRBJ2-7; maybe TRBD2 (6 bases). CDR3 length: 11 residues. The germline CDR1 and CDR2 sequences are SNHLY and FYNNEI. The CDR3 protein is CASSAGSQRDF. In DNA form, the CDR3 reads TGTGCCAGCAGCGCCGGGTCCCAGCGGGACTTC.

This chain links TRBV19 with TRBJ2-7, with 7 bases fitting TRBD1. CDR3 length equals 15 residues. The ends lost 5 bases at V and 3 bases at J; junction bases unmatched: 10. CDR1 is LNHDA and CDR2 is SQIVND in the germline V gene (reference sequence). CDR3 in amino acids: CASSPRTGAVYEQYF. The CDR3 nucleotides are TGTGCCAGTAGTCCCCGGACAGGCGCGGTCTACGAGCAGTACTTC. The whole variable domain, remainder taken from reference TRBV19 and TRBJ2-7, is DGGITQSPKYLFRKEGQNVTLSCEQNLNHDAMYWYRQDPGQGLRLIYYSQIVNDFQKGDIAEGYSVSREKKESFPLTVTSAQKNPTAFYLCASSPRTGAVYEQYFGPGTRLTVT.

With respect to this clone: The junction shows a germline mismatch at one end, possibly a read error. The chain uses TRBV7-7 and TRBJ2-2, with a possible D match to TRBD2 (6 bases). CDR1 and CDR2 (germline): SSHAT, FNYEAQ (reference sequence). CDR3 length equals 15 residues. The CDR3 protein is CASSLEGGGTGELFF. In DNA form, the CDR3 reads TGTGCTAGCAGCTTAGAGGGAGGCGGTACCGGGGAGCTGTTTTTT.